The clone carrying this T cell receptor beta chain was observed at least ten times. The antigen remains undetermined. Exclusion criteria comprised uncontrolled infection, other autoimmune disease, pregnancy or lactation. There were TCR beta CDR3 regions amplified from RNA transcripts. First-round RT-PCR targeting the TCR CDR3 was performed with the HTBI primer set. TCRdb fed the multiplex PCR reads into MiXCR, producing one record per CDR3 protein. The sample gives some 400,000 distinct CDR3 sequences, 15% to 20% of which show up once; roughly 3.5% is in the top ten. The data are from a study of T cells in Graves' hyperthyroidism and ophthalmopathy. Notes on the study in general: Most clonotypes that expanded in the thyroid above 0.001 also showed up in blood.

The germline V gene encodes CDR1 MGHRA and CDR2 YSYEKL. Trimming took 0 bases from V and 5 from J, leaving 11 bases between them. The CDR3 runs 15 residues. The TCR comes from a woman between 18 and 30 years old with Graves' hyperthyroidism. The chain employs TRBV4-1 and TRBJ1-5; weak D call: TRBD1 (5 bases). Sequencing was done on a sample of blood. CDR3 amino acids: CASSQEGRVDQPQHF. The CDR3 bases are TGCGCCAGCAGCCAAGAAGGCAGGGTGGATCAGCCCCAGCATTTT.